This note documents a single T cell receptor beta chain sequence. Germline V lookup: CDR1 ENHRY, CDR2 SYGVKD. V was shortened by 3 bases and J by 7 bases, with 3 bases between the two germline ends. CDR3 size: 11 residues. This sample is part of a study of blood T cell repertoires in COVID-19. As for the study in general: In each case, the material was cDNA or gDNA derived from T cells, B-cell-depleted T cells, or PBMCs.

Repertoires were generated with immunoSEQ multiplex PCR, while TCRdb's copy carries only in-frame clones and drops some. The sample holds a few hundred thousand clones, 85% to 90% seen once. The sample was PBMCs or T cells enriched from blood (not recorded which). V and J are TRBV10-3 and TRBJ1-4, with no clear D. The sequence was collected from a woman aged 45 to 65 who had recovered from COVID-19. The CDR3 region has the DNA TGTGCCATCAGTGACGGTGAAAAACTGTTTTTT. It yields the protein CAISDGEKLFF.